These T cell receptor beta chains were read from a single sample in a study of blood T cell repertoires in COVID-19. TCRdb keeps only in-frame clones here, not all; method: immunoSEQ multiplex PCR. The sample lists fewer than 600,000 clones, approximately 88% occurring once. Sequenced material: PBMCs or T cells enriched from blood (not recorded which). The receptor source for this set is a woman aged 35 to 49 who had recovered from COVID-19. Both conserved end residues are part of each CDR3. The D gene is left open where the match is weak. Rows may omit the clone size; those that give it use once, few, many or a size class.

>11|NA|TRBV29-1|TRBJ2-7|TRBD2
CSPSGTYEQYF
TGCAGCCCCAGCGGGACCTACGAGCAGTACTTC
>13|NA|TRBV10-3|TRBJ2-1|NA
CAISGRESNEQFF
TGTGCCATCAGTGGTAGGGAGTCCAATGAGCAGTTCTTC
>15|NA|TRBV19|TRBJ2-7|TRBD2
CASSIVDGRPHEQYF
TGTGCCAGTAGTATTGTGGACGGGAGGCCCCACGAGCAGTACTTC
>17|NA|TRBV19|TRBJ2-3|TRBD2
CASRPSGLAGGTDTQYF
TGTGCCAGTAGACCTTCGGGACTAGCGGGAGGCACAGATACGCAGTATTTT
>15|once|TRBV11-2|TRBJ2-7|TRBD1
CASSDHTGASYEQYF
TGTGCCAGCAGCGATCACACAGGGGCCTCCTACGAGCAGTACTTC
>13|once|TRBV10-3|TRBJ2-1|NA
CAIKTGGGNEQFF
TGTGCCATCAAGACCGGGGGAGGAAATGAGCAGTTCTTC
>13|NA|TRBV7-6|TRBJ2-7|NA
CASSREVSYEQYF
TGTGCCAGCAGCCGGGAAGTAAGCTACGAGCAGTACTTC
>15|NA|TRBV30|TRBJ1-5|NA
CAWSVRGRGNQPQHF
TGTGCCTGGAGTGTACGGGGTCGGGGAAATCAGCCCCAGCATTTT
>16|few|TRBV6-1|TRBJ1-6|TRBD1
CASSEMTGAYNSPLHF
TGTGCCAGCAGTGAAATGACAGGGGCCTATAATTCACCCCTCCACTTT
>14|NA|TRBV5-8|TRBJ2-7|NA
CASSFADTSYEQYF
TGTGCCAGCAGCTTTGCAGATACCTCCTACGAGCAGTACTTC
>17|NA|TRBV5-1|TRBJ2-1|TRBD2
CASSPGASGRSWVEQFF
TGCGCCAGCAGCCCGGGGGCTAGCGGGAGGTCCTGGGTGGAGCAGTTCTTC
>15|NA|TRBV11-3|TRBJ2-6|NA
CASSPQGSGANVLTF
TGTGCCAGCAGCCCACAGGGATCTGGGGCCAACGTCCTGACTTTC
>18|NA|TRBV5-4|TRBJ2-4|TRBD2
CASSQGGTSGTSKNIQYF
TGTGCCAGCAGCCAAGGGGGGACTAGCGGGACTAGCAAAAACATTCAGTACTTC
>11|once|TRBV19|TRBJ1-4|TRBD1
CASSLQGKLFF
TGTGCCAGTAGTTTACAGGGGAAACTGTTTTTT
>15|NA|TRBV6-1|TRBJ1-2|NA
CASSEISGYRYGYTF
TGTGCCAGCAGTGAAATAAGCGGCTACCGCTATGGCTACACCTTC
>14|once|TRBV12-5|TRBJ1-2|NA
CASGFQASGYGYTF
TGTGCTAGTGGTTTTCAGGCGTCAGGCTATGGCTACACCTTC
>14|few|TRBV7-9|TRBJ1-5|TRBD1
CASSPGTANQPQHF
TGTGCCAGCAGCCCCGGGACAGCAAATCAGCCCCAGCATTTT
>16|NA|TRBV14|TRBJ2-1|TRBD2
CASSQSGGISYNEQFF
TGTGCCAGCAGCCAATCGGGGGGTATCTCCTACAATGAGCAGTTCTTC
>14|few|TRBV4-1|TRBJ1-5|NA
CASSQGTGNQPQHF
TGCGCCAGCAGCCAAGGGACGGGAAATCAGCCCCAGCATTTT
>18|NA|TRBV7-9|TRBJ2-1|TRBD2
CASSSPKLAGESYNEQFF
TGTGCCAGCAGCTCCCCGAAATTAGCGGGCGAGTCCTACAATGAGCAGTTCTTC
>13|once|TRBV7-9|TRBJ1-2|TRBD1
CASSFRDRDGYTF
TGTGCCAGCAGCTTTAGGGACAGGGATGGCTACACCTTC
>11|NA|TRBV29-1|TRBJ1-1|NA
CSVVRDTEAFF
TGCAGCGTTGTCAGGGACACTGAAGCTTTCTTT
>12|NA|TRBV30|TRBJ1-2|NA
CAWSSMAGSYTF
TGTGCCTGGAGTTCTATGGCAGGGAGCTACACCTTC
>17|NA|TRBV7-7|TRBJ2-1|TRBD2
CASSPMLAGGRYNEQFF
TGTGCTAGCAGCCCCATGTTAGCGGGAGGACGTTACAATGAGCAGTTCTTC
>12|NA|TRBV12-3/TRBV12-4|TRBJ1-5|NA
CASSPFEQPQHF
TGTGCCAGCAGTCCGTTCGAGCAGCCCCAGCATTTT
>16|NA|TRBV30|TRBJ1-1|NA
CAWRSRQGSWSAEAFF
TGTGCCTGGAGGTCCCGTCAGGGGTCTTGGTCGGCTGAAGCTTTCTTT
>12|NA|TRBV19|TRBJ1-2|NA
CASSIRPFGYTF
TGTGCCAGTAGTATCAGGCCCTTTGGCTACACCTTC
>13|few|TRBV6-5|TRBJ2-5|NA
CASTRGLQETQYF
TGTGCCAGCACTAGGGGGTTGCAAGAGACCCAGTACTTC
>13|NA|TRBV6-6|TRBJ1-2|TRBD1
CAIDRGLYYGYTF
TGTGCCATTGACAGGGGGCTCTACTATGGCTACACCTTC